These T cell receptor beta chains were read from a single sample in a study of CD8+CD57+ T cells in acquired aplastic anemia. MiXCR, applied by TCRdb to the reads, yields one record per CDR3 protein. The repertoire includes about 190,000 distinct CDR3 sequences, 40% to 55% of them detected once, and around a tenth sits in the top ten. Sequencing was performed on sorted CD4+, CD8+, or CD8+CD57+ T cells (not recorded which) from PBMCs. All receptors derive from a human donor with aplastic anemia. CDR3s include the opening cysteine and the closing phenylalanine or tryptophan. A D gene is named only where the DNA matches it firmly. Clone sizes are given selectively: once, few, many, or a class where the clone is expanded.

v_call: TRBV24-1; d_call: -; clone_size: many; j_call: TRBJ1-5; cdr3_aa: CATSDSRRNLPQHF; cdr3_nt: TGTGCCACCAGTGATTCGCGTAGGAATCTGCCCCAGCATTTT
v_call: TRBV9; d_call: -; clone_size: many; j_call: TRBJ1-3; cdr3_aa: CASSVNAPGSSGNTIYF; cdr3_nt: TGTGCCAGCAGCGTAAATGCCCCAGGCAGCTCTGGAAACACCATATATTTT
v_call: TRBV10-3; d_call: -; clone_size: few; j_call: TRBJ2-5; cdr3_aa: CAIGLETQYF; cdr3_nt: TGTGCCATCGGCCTGGAGACCCAGTACTTC
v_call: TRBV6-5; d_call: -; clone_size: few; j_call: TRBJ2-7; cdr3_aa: CASSSGLTSHSYEQYF; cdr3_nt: TGTGCCAGCAGTTCGGGACTCACCTCTCACTCCTACGAGCAGTACTTC
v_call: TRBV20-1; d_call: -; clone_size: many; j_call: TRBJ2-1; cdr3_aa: CSARPPKTSNEQFF; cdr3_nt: TGCAGTGCTAGGCCGCCCAAGACTAGCAATGAGCAGTTCTTC
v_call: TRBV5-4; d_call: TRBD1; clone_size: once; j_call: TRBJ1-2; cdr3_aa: CASSLRDRVRGYTF; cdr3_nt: TGTGCCAGCAGCTTGCGGGACAGAGTACGTGGCTACACCTTC
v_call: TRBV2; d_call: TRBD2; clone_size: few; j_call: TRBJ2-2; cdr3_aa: CASSERGRATGELFF; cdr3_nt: TGTGCCAGCAGTGAACGCGGGAGGGCCACCGGGGAGCTGTTTTTT
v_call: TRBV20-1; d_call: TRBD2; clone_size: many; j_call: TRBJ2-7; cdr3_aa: CSANTGGRYEQYF; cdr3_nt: TGCAGTGCTAACACGGGAGGGCGGTACGAGCAGTACTTC
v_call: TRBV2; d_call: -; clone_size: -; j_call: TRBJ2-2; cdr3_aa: CASSEVIGELFF; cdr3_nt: TGTGCCAGCAGTGAAGTTATCGGGGAGCTGTTTTTT
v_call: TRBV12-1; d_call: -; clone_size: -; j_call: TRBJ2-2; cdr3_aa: CASSFCRTRSTGELFF; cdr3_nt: TGTGCCAGCAGCTTTTGTAGGACAAGGAGCACCGGGGAGCTGTTTTTT
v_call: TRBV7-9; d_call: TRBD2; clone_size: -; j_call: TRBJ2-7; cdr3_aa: CASRSLAGGSYEQYF; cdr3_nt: TGTGCCAGCAGGTCGCTAGCGGGAGGCTCCTACGAGCAGTACTTC
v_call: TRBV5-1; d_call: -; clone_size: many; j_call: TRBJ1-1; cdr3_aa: CASSPETGEAFF; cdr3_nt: TGCGCCAGCAGCCCGGAGACCGGTGAAGCTTTCTTT
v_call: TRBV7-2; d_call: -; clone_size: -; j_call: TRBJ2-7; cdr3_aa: CASSQGRAGKEEQYF; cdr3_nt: TGTGCCAGCAGCCAAGGTAGGGCAGGGAAGGAGGAGCAGTACTTC
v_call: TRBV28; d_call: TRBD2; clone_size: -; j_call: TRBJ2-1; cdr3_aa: CASSLFAGGNNEQFF; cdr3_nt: TGTGCCAGCAGTTTGTTCGCGGGGGGTAACAATGAGCAGTTCTTC
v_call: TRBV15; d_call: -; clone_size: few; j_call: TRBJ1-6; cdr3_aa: CATSRDRKHNSPLHF; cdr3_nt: TGTGCCACCAGCAGAGACAGAAAACATAATTCACCCCTCCACTTT
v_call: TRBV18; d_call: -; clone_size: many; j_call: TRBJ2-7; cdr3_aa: CASSRATYEQYF; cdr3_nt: TGTGCCAGCTCACGGGCCACCTACGAGCAGTACTTC
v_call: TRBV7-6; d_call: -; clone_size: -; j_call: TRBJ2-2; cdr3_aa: CASSPWGRPNAGELFF; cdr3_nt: TGTGCCAGCAGCCCCTGGGGCAGACCTAACGCCGGGGAGCTGTTTTTT
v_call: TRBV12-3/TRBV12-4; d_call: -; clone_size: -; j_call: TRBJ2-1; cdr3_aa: CASSQTGTSLGEQFF; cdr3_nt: TGTGCCAGCAGCCAAACCGGGACAAGCTTAGGGGAGCAGTTCTTC
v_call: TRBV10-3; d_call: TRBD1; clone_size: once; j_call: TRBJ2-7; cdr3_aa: CASRGINSYEQYF; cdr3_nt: TGTGCCAGCAGGGGGATAAACTCCTACGAGCAGTACTTC
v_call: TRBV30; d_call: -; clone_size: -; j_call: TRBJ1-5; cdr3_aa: CAWNGGGSNQPQHF; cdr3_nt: TGTGCCTGGAACGGGGGCGGGAGCAATCAGCCCCAGCATTTT
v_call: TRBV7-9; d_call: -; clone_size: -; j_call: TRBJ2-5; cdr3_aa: CASSLVAETQYF; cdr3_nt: TGTGCCAGCAGCTTAGTCGCCGAGACCCAGTACTTC
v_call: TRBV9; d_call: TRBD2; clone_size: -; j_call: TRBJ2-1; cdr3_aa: CASSVGAGGGYNEQFF; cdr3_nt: TGTGCCAGCAGCGTAGGGGCCGGCGGGGGCTACAATGAGCAGTTCTTC
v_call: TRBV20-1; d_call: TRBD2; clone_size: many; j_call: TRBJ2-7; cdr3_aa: CSARDRGGPLEQYF; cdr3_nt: TGCAGTGCTAGAGATCGGGGGGGACCCCTCGAGCAGTACTTC
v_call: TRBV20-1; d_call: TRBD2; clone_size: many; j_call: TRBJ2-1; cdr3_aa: CSASSTSGLYNEQFF; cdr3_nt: TGCAGTGCTTCCTCGACTAGCGGTCTCTACAATGAGCAGTTCTTC
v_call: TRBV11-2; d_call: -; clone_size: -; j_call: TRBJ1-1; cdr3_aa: CASSSPRGSMNTDAFF; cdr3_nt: TGTGCCAGCAGCTCCCCCCGGGGTAGCATGAACACTGATGCTTTCTTT
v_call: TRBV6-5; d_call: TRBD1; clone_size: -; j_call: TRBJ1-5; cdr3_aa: CASSFRQGASQPQHF; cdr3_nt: TGTGCCAGCAGTTTCAGACAGGGGGCAAGTCAGCCCCAGCATTTT
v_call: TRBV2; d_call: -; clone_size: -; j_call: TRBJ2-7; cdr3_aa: CASSSTTSYEQYF; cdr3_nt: TGTGCCAGCAGTTCCACAACGTCCTACGAGCAGTACTTC
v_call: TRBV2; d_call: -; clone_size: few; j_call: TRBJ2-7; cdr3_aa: CASSREGEPYEQYF; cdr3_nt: TGTGCCAGCAGTAGGGAGGGGGAGCCCTACGAGCAGTACTTC
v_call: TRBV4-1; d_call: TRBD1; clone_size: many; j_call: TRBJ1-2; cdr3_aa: CASSGQGAITYGYTF; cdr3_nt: TGCGCCAGCAGCGGACAGGGGGCCATTACCTATGGCTACACCTTC
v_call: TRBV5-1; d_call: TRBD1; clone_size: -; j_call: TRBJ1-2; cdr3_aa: CASSLTEGAHRGYTF; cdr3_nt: TGCGCCAGCAGCTTGACGGAGGGGGCGCATCGCGGCTACACCTTC
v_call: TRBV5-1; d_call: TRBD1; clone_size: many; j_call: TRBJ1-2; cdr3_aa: CASSLGDRGRNGYTF; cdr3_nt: TGCGCCAGCAGCTTAGGGGACAGGGGGCGGAATGGCTACACCTTC
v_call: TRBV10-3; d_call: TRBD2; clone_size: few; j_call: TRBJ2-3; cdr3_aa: CAITPSRKRETDTQYF; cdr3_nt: TGTGCCATCACCCCGTCGCGAAAGCGGGAGACAGATACGCAGTATTTT
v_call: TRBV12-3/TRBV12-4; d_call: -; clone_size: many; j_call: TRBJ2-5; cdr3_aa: CASSSSRSGTQYF; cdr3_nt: TGTGCCAGCAGTTCTTCTAGGTCCGGGACCCAGTACTTC
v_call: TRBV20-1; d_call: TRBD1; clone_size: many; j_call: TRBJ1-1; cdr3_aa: CSARTGSTNTEAFF; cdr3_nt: TGCAGTGCGCGGACAGGGTCGACCAACACTGAAGCTTTCTTT
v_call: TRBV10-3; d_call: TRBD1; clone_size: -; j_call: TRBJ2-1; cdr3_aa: CSAPGDRYNEQFF; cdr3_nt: TGCAGTGCTCCGGGGGACAGGTACAATGAGCAGTTCTTC
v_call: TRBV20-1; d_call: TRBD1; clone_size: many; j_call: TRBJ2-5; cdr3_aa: CSARDRGGWETQYF; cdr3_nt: TGCAGTGCTAGAGATCGAGGGGGCTGGGAGACCCAGTACTTC
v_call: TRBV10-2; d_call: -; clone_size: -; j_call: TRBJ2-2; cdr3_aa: CASSESQVSGELFF; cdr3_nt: TGCGCCAGCAGTGAGTCTCAGGTATCCGGGGAGCTGTTTTTT
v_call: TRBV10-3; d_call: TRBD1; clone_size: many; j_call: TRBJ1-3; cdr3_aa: CAISDLGQGRSIYF; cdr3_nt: TGTGCCATCAGTGACCTGGGACAGGGGAGAAGCATATATTTT
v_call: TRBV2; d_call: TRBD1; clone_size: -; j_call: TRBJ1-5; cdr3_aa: CASSARQGSEPQHF; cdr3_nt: TGTGCCAGCAGTGCGCGACAGGGGTCGGAGCCCCAGCATTTT